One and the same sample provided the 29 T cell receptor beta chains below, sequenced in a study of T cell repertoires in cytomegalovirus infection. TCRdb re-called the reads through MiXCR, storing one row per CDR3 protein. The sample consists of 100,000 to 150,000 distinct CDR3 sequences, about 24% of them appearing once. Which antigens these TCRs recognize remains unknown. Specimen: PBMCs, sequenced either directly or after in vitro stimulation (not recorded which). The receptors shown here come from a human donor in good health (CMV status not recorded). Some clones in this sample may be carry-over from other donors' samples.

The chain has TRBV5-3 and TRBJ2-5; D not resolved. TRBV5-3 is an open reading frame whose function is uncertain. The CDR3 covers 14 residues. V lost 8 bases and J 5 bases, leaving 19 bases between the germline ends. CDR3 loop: CASSPRLEMETQYF. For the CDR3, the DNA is TGTGCCAGCAGCCCTCGACTCGAAATGGAGACCCAGTACTTC.

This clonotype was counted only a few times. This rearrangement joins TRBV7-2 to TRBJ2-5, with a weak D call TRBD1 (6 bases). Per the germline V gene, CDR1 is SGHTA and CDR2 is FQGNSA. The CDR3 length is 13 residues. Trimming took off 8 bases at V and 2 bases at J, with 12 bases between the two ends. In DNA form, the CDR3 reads TGTGCCAGCCTTCGACAGGTACAAGAGACCCAGTACTTC. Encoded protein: CASLRQVQETQYF.

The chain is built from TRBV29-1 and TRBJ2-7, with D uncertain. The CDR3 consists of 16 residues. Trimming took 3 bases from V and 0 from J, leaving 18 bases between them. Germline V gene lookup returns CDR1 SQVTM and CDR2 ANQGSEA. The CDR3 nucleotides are TGCAGCGTTGAGGGCCTACAGTCTGCGAGCTCCTACGAGCAGTACGTC. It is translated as CSVEGLQSASSYEQYV.

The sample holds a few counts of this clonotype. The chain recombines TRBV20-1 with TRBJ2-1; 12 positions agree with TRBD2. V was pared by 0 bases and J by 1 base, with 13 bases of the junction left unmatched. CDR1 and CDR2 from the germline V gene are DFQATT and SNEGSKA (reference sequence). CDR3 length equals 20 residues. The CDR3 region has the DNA TGCAGTGCTAGAGATCTTATGACTAGCGGGAGTACGGGATCCTACAATGAGCAGTTCTTC. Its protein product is CSARDLMTSGSTGSYNEQFF.

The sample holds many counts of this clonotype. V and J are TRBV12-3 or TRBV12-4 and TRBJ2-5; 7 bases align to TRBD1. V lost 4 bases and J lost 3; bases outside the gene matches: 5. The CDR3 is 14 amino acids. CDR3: CASSSGTAEETQYF. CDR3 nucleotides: TGTGCCAGCAGTTCTGGGACAGCCGAAGAGACCCAGTACTTC.

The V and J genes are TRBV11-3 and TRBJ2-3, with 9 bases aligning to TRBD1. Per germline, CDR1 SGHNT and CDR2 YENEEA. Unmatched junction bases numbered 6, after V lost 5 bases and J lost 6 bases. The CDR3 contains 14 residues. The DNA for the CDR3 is TGTGCCAGCAGCGGACAGGGGATGGGCGATACGCAGTATTTT. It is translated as CASSGQGMGDTQYF. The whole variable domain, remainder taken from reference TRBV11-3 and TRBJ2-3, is EAGVVQSPRYKIIEKKQPVAFWCNPISGHNTLYWYLQNLGQGPELLIRYENEEAVDDSQLPKDRFSAERLKGVDSTLKIQPAELGDSAVYLCASSGQGMGDTQYFGPGTRLTVL.

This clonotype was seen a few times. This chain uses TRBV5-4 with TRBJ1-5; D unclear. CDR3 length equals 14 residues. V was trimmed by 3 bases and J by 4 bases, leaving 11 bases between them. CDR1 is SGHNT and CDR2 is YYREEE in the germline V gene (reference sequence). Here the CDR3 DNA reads TGTGCCAGCAGCTCGGACGGAATTAATCAGCCCCAGCATTTT. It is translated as CASSSDGINQPQHF. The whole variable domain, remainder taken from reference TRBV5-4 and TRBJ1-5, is ETGVTQSPTHLIKTRGQQVTLRCSSQSGHNTVSWYQQALGQGPQFIFQYYREEENGRGNFPPRFSGLQFPNYSSELNVNALELDDSALYLCASSSDGINQPQHFGDGTRLSIL.

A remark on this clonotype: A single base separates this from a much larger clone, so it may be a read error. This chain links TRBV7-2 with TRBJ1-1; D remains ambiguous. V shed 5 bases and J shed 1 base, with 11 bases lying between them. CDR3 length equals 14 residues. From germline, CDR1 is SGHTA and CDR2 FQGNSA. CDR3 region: CASSVNPTNTEAFF. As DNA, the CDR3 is TGTGCCAGCAGCGTAAACCCAACGAACACTGAAGCTTTCTTT.

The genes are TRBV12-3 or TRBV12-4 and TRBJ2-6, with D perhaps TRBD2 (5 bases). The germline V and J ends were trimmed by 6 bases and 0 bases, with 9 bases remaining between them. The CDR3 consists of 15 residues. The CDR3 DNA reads TGTGCCAGCAGCCCGGGGAGCTCTGGGGCCAACGTCCTGACTTTC. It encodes CASSPGSSGANVLTF.

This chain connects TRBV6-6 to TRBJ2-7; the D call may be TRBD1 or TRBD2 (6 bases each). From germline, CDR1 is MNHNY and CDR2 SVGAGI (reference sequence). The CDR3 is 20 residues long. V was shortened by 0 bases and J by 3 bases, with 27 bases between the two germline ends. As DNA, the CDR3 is TGTGCCAGCAGTTACTCCTCGGGGGACACAGGGTACCGGTCTGGCTACGAGCAGTACTTC. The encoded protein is CASSYSSGDTGYRSGYEQYF.

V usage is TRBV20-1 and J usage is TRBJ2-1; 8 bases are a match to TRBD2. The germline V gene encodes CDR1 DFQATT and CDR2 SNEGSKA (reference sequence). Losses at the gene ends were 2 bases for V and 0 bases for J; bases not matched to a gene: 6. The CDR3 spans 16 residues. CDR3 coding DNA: TGCAGTGCTAGATCCCTAGCGGGCCACTCCTACAATGAGCAGTTCTTC. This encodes CSARSLAGHSYNEQFF.

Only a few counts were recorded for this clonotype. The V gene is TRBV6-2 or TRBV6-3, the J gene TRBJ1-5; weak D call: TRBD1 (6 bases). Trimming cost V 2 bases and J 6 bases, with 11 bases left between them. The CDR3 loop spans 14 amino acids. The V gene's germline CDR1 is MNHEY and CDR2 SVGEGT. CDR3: CASSYGQGSQPQHF. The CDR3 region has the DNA TGTGCCAGCAGTTACGGCCAGGGGAGTCAGCCCCAGCATTTT.

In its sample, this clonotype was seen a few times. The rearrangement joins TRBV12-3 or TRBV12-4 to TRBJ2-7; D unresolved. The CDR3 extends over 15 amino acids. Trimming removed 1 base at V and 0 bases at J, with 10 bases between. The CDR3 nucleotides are TGTGCCAGCAGTTTAGGGGATTTGAGCTCCTACGAGCAGTACTTC. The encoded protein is CASSLGDLSSYEQYF.

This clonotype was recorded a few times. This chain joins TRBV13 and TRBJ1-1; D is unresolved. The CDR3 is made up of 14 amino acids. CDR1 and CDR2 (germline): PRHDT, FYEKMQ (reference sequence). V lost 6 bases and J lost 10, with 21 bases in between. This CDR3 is CASSLRVGQVRAFF. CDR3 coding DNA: TGTGCCAGCAGTCTAAGAGTTGGGCAGGTTCGAGCTTTCTTT.

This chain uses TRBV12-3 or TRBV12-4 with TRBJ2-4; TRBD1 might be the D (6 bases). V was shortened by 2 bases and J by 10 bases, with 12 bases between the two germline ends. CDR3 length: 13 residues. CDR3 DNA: TGTGCCAGCAGTTTATCTCTGAGGGGGATTCAGTACTTC. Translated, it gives CASSLSLRGIQYF.

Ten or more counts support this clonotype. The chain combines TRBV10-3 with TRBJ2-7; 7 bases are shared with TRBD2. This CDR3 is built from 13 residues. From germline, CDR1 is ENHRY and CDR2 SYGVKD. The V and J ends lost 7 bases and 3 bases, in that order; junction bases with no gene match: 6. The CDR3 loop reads CAIKAGAGYEQYF. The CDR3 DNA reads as TGTGCCATCAAGGCGGGAGCCGGCTACGAGCAGTACTTC.

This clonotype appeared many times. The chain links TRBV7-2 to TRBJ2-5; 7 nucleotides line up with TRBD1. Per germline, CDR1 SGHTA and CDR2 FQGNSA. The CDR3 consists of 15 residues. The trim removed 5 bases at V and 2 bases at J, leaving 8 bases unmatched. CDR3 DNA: TGTGCCAGCAGCCCCCGGGACAGCTATCAAGAGACCCAGTACTTC. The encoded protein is CASSPRDSYQETQYF. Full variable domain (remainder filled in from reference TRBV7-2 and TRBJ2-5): GAGVSQSPSNKVTEKGKDVELRCDPISGHTALYWYRQSLGQGLEFLIYFQGNSAPDKSGLPSDRFSAERTGGSVSTLTIQRTQQEDSAVYLCASSPRDSYQETQYFGPGTRLLVL.

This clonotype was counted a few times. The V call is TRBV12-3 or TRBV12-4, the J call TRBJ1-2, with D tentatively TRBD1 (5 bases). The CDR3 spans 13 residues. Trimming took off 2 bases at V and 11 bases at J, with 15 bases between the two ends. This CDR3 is CASSLRDGKGYTF. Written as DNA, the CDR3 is TGTGCCAGCAGTTTAAGAGACGGAAAGGGGTACACCTTC.

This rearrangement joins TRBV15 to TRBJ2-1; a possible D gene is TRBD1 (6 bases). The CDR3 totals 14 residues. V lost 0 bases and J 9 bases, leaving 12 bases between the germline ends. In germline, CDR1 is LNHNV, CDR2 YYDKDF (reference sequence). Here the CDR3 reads CATSRERVRGEQFF. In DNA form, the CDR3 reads TGTGCCACCAGCAGAGAACGGGTCAGGGGTGAGCAGTTCTTC. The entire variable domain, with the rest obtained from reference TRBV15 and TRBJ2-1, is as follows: DAMVIQNPRYQVTQFGKPVTLSCSQTLNHNVMYWYQQKSSQAPKLLFHYYDKDFNNEADTPDNFQSRRPNTSFCFLDIRSPGLGDTAMYLCATSRERVRGEQFFGPGTRLTVL.

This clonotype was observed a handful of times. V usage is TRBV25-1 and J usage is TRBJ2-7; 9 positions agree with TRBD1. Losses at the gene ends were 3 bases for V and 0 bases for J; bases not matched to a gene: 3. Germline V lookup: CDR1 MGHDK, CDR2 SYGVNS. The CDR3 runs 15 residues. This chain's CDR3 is CASSDVTGGSYEQYF. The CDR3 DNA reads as TGTGCCAGCAGTGATGTGACAGGGGGCTCCTACGAGCAGTACTTC.

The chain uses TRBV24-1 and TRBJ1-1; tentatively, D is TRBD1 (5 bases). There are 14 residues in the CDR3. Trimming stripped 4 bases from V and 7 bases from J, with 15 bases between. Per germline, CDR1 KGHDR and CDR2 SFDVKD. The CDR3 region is CATSDPRGTDEAFF. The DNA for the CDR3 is TGTGCCACCAGTGACCCCCGGGGGACGGATGAAGCTTTCTTT.

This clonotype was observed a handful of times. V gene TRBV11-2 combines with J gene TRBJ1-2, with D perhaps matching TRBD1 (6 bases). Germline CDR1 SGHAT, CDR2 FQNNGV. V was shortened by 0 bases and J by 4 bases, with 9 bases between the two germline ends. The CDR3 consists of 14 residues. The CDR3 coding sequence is TGTGCCAGCAGCTTAGACTGGACAGTCTATGGCTACACCTTC. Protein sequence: CASSLDWTVYGYTF.

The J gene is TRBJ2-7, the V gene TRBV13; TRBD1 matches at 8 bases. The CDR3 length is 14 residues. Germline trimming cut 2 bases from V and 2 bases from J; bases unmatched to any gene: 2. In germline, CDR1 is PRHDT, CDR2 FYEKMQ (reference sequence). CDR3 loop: CASSLMGQAYEQYF. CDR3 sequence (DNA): TGTGCCAGCAGCTTAATGGGACAGGCCTACGAGCAGTACTTC.

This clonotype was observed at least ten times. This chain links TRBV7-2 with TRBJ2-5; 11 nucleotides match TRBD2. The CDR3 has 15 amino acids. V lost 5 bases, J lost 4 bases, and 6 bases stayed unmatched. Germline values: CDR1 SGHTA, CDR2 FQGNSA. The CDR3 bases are TGTGCCAGCAGCGTTACTAGCGGGAGTACAGAGACCCAGTACTTC. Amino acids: CASSVTSGSTETQYF.

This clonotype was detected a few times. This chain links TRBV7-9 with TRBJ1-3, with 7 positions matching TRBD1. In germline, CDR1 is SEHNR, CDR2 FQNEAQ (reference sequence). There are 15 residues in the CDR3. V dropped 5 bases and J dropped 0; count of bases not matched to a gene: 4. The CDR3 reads CASSQQGTSGNTIYF. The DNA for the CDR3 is TGTGCCAGCAGCCAACAGGGGACCTCTGGAAACACCATATATTTT. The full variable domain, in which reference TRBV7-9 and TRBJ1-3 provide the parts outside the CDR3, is DTGVSQNPRHKITKRGQNVTFRCDPISEHNRLYWYRQTLGQGPEFLTYFQNEAQLEKSRLLSDRFSAERPKGSFSTLEIQRTEQGDSAMYLCASSQQGTSGNTIYFGEGSWLTVV.

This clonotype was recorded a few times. The chain's CDR3 is CASSYGLRGLYF. Written as DNA, the CDR3 is TGTGCCAGCAGTTACGGTCTCAGGGGGCTCTACTTC. The chain uses TRBV6-2 or TRBV6-3 and TRBJ2-7; TRBD1 aligns across 8 bases. This CDR3 is built from 12 residues. Trimming removed 2 bases from V and 13 bases from J; junction bases left unmatched: 7. In germline, CDR1 is MNHEY, CDR2 SVGEGT.

This CDR3 is CASRLAASSYNEQFF. CDR3 coding DNA: TGTGCCAGTCGACTAGCGGCGAGCTCCTACAATGAGCAGTTCTTC. The gene calls are TRBV7-2 and TRBJ2-1; 9 positions agree with TRBD2. The CDR3 runs 15 residues. Germline CDR1 and CDR2: SGHTA and FQGNSA. J gave up 0 bases and V 9 bases, and 6 bases lay outside the gene matches.

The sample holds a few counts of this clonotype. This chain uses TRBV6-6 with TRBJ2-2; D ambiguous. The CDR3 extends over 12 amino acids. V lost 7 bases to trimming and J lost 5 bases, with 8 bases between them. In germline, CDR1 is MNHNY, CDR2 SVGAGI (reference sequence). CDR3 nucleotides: TGTGCCAGCACCCGTCCAACCGGGGAGCTGTTTTTT. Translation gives CASTRPTGELFF.

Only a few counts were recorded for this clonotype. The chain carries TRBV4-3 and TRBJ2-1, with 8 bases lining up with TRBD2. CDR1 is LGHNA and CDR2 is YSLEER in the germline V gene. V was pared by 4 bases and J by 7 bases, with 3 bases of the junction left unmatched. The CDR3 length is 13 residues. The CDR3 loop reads CASSRVAGNEQFF. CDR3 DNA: TGCGCCAGCAGCCGGGTAGCGGGAAATGAGCAGTTCTTC.